The clone carrying this TCR beta chain was found a few times. In the study's own analysis: Quantification of nucleated cells was approximated via reference gene primer amplification. TCRdb keeps only in-frame clones here, not all; method: immunoSEQ multiplex PCR. V and J calls and clone size are copied from that table; D and trimming were computed from the DNA. The table lists fewer than 200,000 clones, less than 85% of them singletons, with about 7.7% in the top ten. This sample stems from a study of blood T cell repertoires in COVID-19. Overall study: Some COVID-19 samples were acute and others convalescent; all came from the United States, Italy and Spain.

Patients in Seattle were enrolled during active infection, then followed longitudinally. Germline CDR1 is LNHNV and CDR2 is YYDKDF (reference sequence). Trimming stripped 5 bases from V and 4 bases from J, with 14 bases between. This CDR3 region has 14 residues. The TCR sequence derives from a woman aged 40 to 50 with COVID-19, enrolled during active disease. The source material was peripheral blood. The chain links TRBV15 to TRBJ1-1; D might be TRBD1 (6 bases). CDR3 amino acids: CATSPRTDGTEAFF. The CDR3 region has the DNA TGTGCCACCAGCCCGCGGACAGACGGCACTGAAGCTTTCTTT.